The sequence of this T cell receptor (beta chain) was determined in a study of cytomegalovirus exposure and HLA in healthy donors. The study ran its PCR with 60 Vbeta and 13 Jbeta primers. Sequencing was performed with immunoSEQ multiplex PCR; in TCRdb, only in-frame clones are kept and a portion is missing. The profile covers approximately 200,000 clones, with approximately 79% appearing a single time and approximately 4.7% taken by the ten largest. The clonotype was recovered from a woman in her 30s in good health and CMV-seropositive. Sequencing was performed on PBMCs.

This CDR3 is CASSQGTSGGETQYF. The CDR3 bases are TGTGCCAGCAGCCAAGGGACTAGCGGGGGGGAGACCCAGTACTTC. The V call is TRBV4-2, the J call TRBJ2-5; 14 bases line up with TRBD2. Germline V CDR1 and CDR2: LGHNA, YNFKEQ. Trimming cost V 1 base and J 5 bases; bases outside gene matches: 0. The CDR3 is 15 residues long.